Described below is a single T cell receptor (beta chain) sequence and its context. What this receptor recognizes is not known. Within one base of it there is no much larger clone, and no base qualities were kept. TCRbeta CDR3 regions were amplified from genomic DNA using the immunoSEQ Assay, a bias-controlled multiplex PCR. Turning to the authors' computational methods: The number of nucleated cells in each sample was estimated from the amplification of reference gene primers within the assay. To quantify the absolute abundance of each unique TCRbeta CDR3 rearrangement, sequence reads were collapsed and filtered. For each sample, productive Simpson clonality was calculated as the square root of Simpson's diversity index over productive rearrangements. The clones in this table, taken by TCRdb from immuneACCESS, are in-frame only. Not every clone is retained; where verified, under half of the shortfall comes from an unresolved V gene, and the cause of the rest is unknown. V and J calls plus clone size are reproduced from that table; the DNA served to infer D and trimming. This sample holds approximately 230,000 clones; 88% were observed only once. Of the sample, over 1.1% falls within the top ten clones.

The germline V gene (reference sequence) supplies CDR1 PRHDT and CDR2 FYEKMQ. Relative to germline, V is 6 bases shorter and J is 0 bases shorter, with 12 bases between their ends. The CDR3 covers 15 residues, taking in both the cysteine and the phenylalanine. CDR3 DNA is the only sequence kept; it has 45 bases, read in frame from the first base. Each collaborating institution followed its own protocols to collect whole blood in K2EDTA tubes. For TCRbeta analysis, collaborators shipped samples as frozen whole blood, isolated PBMCs, or DNA extracted from either of those sample types. The data originate from a study of blood T cell repertoires in COVID-19 (dated by TCRdb to about 2020). With respect to the entire study: The collaborator samples originated in the United States, Italy and Spain and spanned the acute and convalescent phases of COVID-19. A freely available public database, intended as a resource for researchers studying the immune response to SARS-CoV-2, is where the repertoires were released. Deeply sampled blood TCRbeta repertoires from subjects exposed to, actively infected with, or recovered from COVID-19 were included in the dataset. Nearly every sample came with metadata listing a de-identified subject ID, COVID-19 status, age in years and sex. Samples came from the ongoing ImmuneRACE study (first 160 participants) plus 1,254 subjects from 6 global collaborators. The prospective study material was composed of cDNA or gDNA derived from T cells, B-cell-depleted T cells, or PBMCs. Where available, HLA class I and class II types were obtained from metadata supplied by the sample provider rather than from assay-based typing. Results the study describes overall, beyond this receptor: The amount of clinical and demographic metadata varied by source and participant and was provided uncurated.

This TCR was recovered from an elderly man with acute or convalescent COVID-19. In this chain, TRBV13 is recombined with TRBJ1-3, and possibly TRBD1, on 5 matching bases. Sample: peripheral blood. The nucleotide sequence reads as follows: TGTGCCAGCAGTTTTGGGGGGAGCTCTGGAAACACCATATATTTT. Its protein reads: CASSFGGSSGNTIYF.